This T cell receptor (beta chain) comes out of a study of early T cells in non-severe SARS-CoV-2 infection. Study details: Chains from this unsorted whole-blood bulk RNA could not be paired. The study, taken as a whole, reports: There was a bias toward anti-spike CD8 responses in VDJdb matching, which missed private and CD4 specificities.

There are many counts of this clonotype. Its antigen remains unknown. The germline V gene encodes CDR1 DFQATT and CDR2 SNEGSKA (reference sequence). V trimming: 5 bases; J trimming: 0 bases; junction bases outside the gene matches: 5. The CDR3 spans 15 residues. Individual cDNA molecules carried attached unique molecular identifiers. TCRdb redid the calling of the 5' RACE reads with MiXCR, one entry per CDR3 protein. Of roughly 26,000 distinct CDR3 sequences in the sample, about 4% were seen once. The sequencing sample was made of whole blood. The chain recombines TRBV20-1 with TRBJ2-4; 9 bases match TRBD1. The source of this sequence is an adult who was a healthcare worker with PCR-confirmed SARS-CoV-2 infection or an uninfected control (not recorded which). The CDR3 region has the DNA TGCAGTGCTCACGGACAGGGGCGAGCCAAAAACATTCAGTACTTC. This translates into CSAHGQGRAKNIQYF.